These 3 T cell receptor beta chains were sequenced from one sample in a study of shared clonotypes between healthy human individuals. Only in-frame clones appear in the TCRdb table, and some are missing; sequencing was by immunoSEQ multiplex PCR. The data show around 940,000 clones, with approximately 80% seen just once and around 1.4% held by the top ten. What was sequenced was memory CD4+ T cells sorted from blood. The subset denotes: CD45RA-negative fraction. Receptors originate from a man in his late teens or twenties in good health.

The chain has TRBV25-1 and TRBJ1-4; 9 nucleotides align to TRBD1. The ends lost 3 bases at V and 8 bases at J; junction bases unmatched: 7. This CDR3 has 15 amino acids. The germline CDR1 and CDR2 sequences are MGHDK and SYGVNS. The CDR3 spells CASSDSGQGSEKLFF. CDR3 coding DNA: TGTGCCAGCAGTGATTCAGGACAGGGGAGCGAAAAACTGTTTTTT.

The V gene is TRBV5-5, the J gene TRBJ1-4, with TRBD1 matching over 9 bases. The CDR3 contains 17 residues. After removal of 2 bases from V and 1 base from J, the junction contained 6 bases not matched to a gene. Germline loops: CDR1 SGHKS, CDR2 YYEKEE (reference sequence). CDR3 region: CASSFSTGGRTNEKLFF. The DNA for the CDR3 is TGTGCCAGCAGCTTTTCGACAGGGGGAAGAACTAATGAAAAACTGTTTTTT.

This chain joins TRBV28 and TRBJ1-4; tentative D call: TRBD1 (5 bases). V lost 10 bases and J lost 7, with 19 bases in between. Germline-derived CDR1 and CDR2 are MDHEN and SYDVKM. The CDR3 has 14 amino acids. DNA for the CDR3: TGTGCCACCGAAGCTGAGGGGTTGGCTGAAAAACTGTTTTTT. The encoded protein is CATEAEGLAEKLFF.